Below are 9 T cell receptor beta chains sequenced from a single sample in a study of Graves' ophthalmopathy and Graves' hyperthyroidism. For repertoire sequencing, the TCR beta CDR3 regions were amplified from RNA transcripts. The first-round RT-PCR employed HTBI primers together with the Qiagen OneStep RT-PCR kit. A multiplex PCR was then performed as the second round. Via MiXCR, TCRdb re-called the multiplex PCR reads, giving one row per CDR3 protein. This table has fewer than 350,000 distinct CDR3 sequences, under 20% appearing once. Source material: peripheral blood. All receptors come from an adult man with Graves' ophthalmopathy.

This clonotype was observed at least ten times. CDR3 nucleotides: TGCAGTGCTAGATTGGACAGCTTCTCTGGAAACACCATATATTTT. Translating gives CSARLDSFSGNTIYF. The V and J genes are TRBV20-1 and TRBJ1-3; D possibly corresponds to TRBD1 (6 bases). The V and J ends lost 2 bases and 0 bases respectively, with 11 bases between them. CDR1 is DFQATT, CDR2 SNEGSKA, per germline (reference sequence). There are 15 residues in the CDR3.

This clonotype was observed many times. The CDR3 is CASSLGGSLDYEQYF. The CDR3 bases are TGTGCCAGCAGCTTGGGAGGCAGTCTAGACTACGAGCAGTACTTC. V and J are TRBV5-4 and TRBJ2-7; no clear D gene. V shed 0 bases and J shed 3 bases, with 13 bases lying between them. The germline gives CDR1 SGHNT, CDR2 YYREEE (reference sequence). This CDR3 has 15 amino acids.

This clonotype has ten or more counts. The rearrangement uses TRBV6-5 and TRBJ1-2; D call uncertain. The CDR3 sequence is 14 residues long. Germline V gives CDR1 MNHEY, CDR2 SVGAGI. V lost 0 bases and J lost 9, with 14 bases in between. In DNA, the CDR3 is TGTGCCAGCAGTTACTCAGGGCAACTGTCGAGCTACACCTTC. Translating it yields CASSYSGQLSSYTF.

The sample holds many counts of this clonotype. J is TRBJ2-7 and V is TRBV12-3 or TRBV12-4; TRBD1 matches at 10 bases. V trimming: 6 bases; J trimming: 4 bases; junction bases outside the gene matches: 6. The CDR3 contains 14 residues. The CDR3 sequence: CASSGTGVDYEQYF. CDR3 in DNA: TGTGCCAGCAGCGGGACAGGGGTCGATTACGAGCAGTACTTC.

As regards this clonotype: With a much larger clone just one base away, this may be a read error. The V and J genes are TRBV19 and TRBJ1-2; D gene uncertain. Germline lookup yields CDR1 LNHDA and CDR2 SQIVND (reference sequence). This CDR3 has 15 amino acids. CDR3 sequence reads: CASLPGRGSNYSYTF. Written as DNA, the CDR3 is TGTGCCAGTCTACCGGGTCGCGGCTCTAACTATAGCTACACCTTC.

This clonotype showed up many times. The V and J genes are TRBV18 and TRBJ1-1; TRBD1 matches 9 bases. V was clipped by 4 bases and J by 6 bases; unmatched bases: 9. The length of the CDR3 is 15 residues. Germline CDR1 KGHSH, CDR2 LQKENI. The DNA of the CDR3 is TGTGCCAGCTCACGTGCCCGGGACAGGGTTGCTGAAGCTTTCTTT. It codes for CASSRARDRVAEAFF.

The sample holds many counts of this clonotype. The chain combines TRBV19 with TRBJ2-5; D ambiguous. CDR3 length: 13 residues. The V gene's germline CDR1 is LNHDA and CDR2 SQIVND (reference sequence). Between the trimmed V and J ends, which lost 5 bases and 2 bases, there was a span of 9 bases. The CDR3 loop is CASSRAGQETQYF. DNA for the CDR3: TGTGCCAGTAGTCGGGCAGGACAAGAGACCCAGTACTTC.

This clonotype was recorded at least ten times. One junction end does not reproduce the germline sequence, and a read error may be involved. The chain carries TRBV7-2 and TRBJ2-4; D not resolved. Germline CDR1 reads SGHTA; CDR2 reads FQGNSA. The CDR3 length is 11 residues. The CDR3 is CASSHPGRLDF. CDR3 nucleotide sequence: TGTGCCAGCAGTCACCCCGGCCGCCTGGACTTC. Full variable domain (outside the CDR3, taken from reference TRBV7-2 and TRBJ2-4): GAGVSQSPSNKVTEKGKDVELRCDPISGHTALYWYRQSLGQGLEFLIYFQGNSAPDKSGLPSDRFSAERTGGSVSTLTIQRTQQEDSAVYLCASSHPGRLDFGAGTRLSVL.

This clonotype was counted many times. The rearrangement uses TRBV29-1 and TRBJ1-2, with 7 bases identical to TRBD1. Trimming cost V 6 bases and J 1 base; bases outside gene matches: 11. This CDR3 contains 15 residues. In germline, CDR1 is SQVTM, CDR2 ANQGSEA. CDR3 DNA: TGCAGCGTAGGGACAGATACTAGCCTTAACTATGGCTACACCTTC. Amino acid sequence: CSVGTDTSLNYGYTF.